These 20 T cell receptor beta chains came from one sample sequenced in a study of T cells in Graves' hyperthyroidism and ophthalmopathy. The investigators amplified TCR beta CDR3 regions from RNA transcripts. The HTBI primer set served for first-round RT-PCR of the TCR CDR3. TCRdb re-called the multiplex PCR reads through MiXCR, storing one row per CDR3 protein. Seen here are 400,000 to 550,000 distinct CDR3 sequences, over 13% observed once, and the top ten hold around 17%. Sequencing was done on a sample of blood. The receptors stem from a woman in her late teens or twenties with Graves' hyperthyroidism.

The chain has TRBV19 and TRBJ2-1; possible D gene TRBD1, 5 bases. The CDR3 contains 13 residues. The germline V gene has CDR1 LNHDA and CDR2 SQIVND (reference sequence). The V end lost 3 bases, the J end lost 6 bases, and 9 bases lay between the germline ends. CDR3 sequence reads: CASSMHQGNEQFF. As DNA, the CDR3 is TGTGCCAGTAGTATGCACCAGGGCAATGAGCAGTTCTTC. Full variable domain (outside the CDR3, taken from reference TRBV19 and TRBJ2-1): DGGITQSPKYLFRKEGQNVTLSCEQNLNHDAMYWYRQDPGQGLRLIYYSQIVNDFQKGDIAEGYSVSREKKESFPLTVTSAQKNPTAFYLCASSMHQGNEQFFGPGTRLTVL.

This clonotype was detected many times. V is TRBV12-3 or TRBV12-4 and J is TRBJ2-3; the D call may be TRBD1 or TRBD2 (5 bases each). V was clipped by 6 bases and J by 1 base, with 17 bases between them. The CDR3 contains 16 residues. CDR3 in DNA: TGTGCCAGCAGCCCCCCCAGGGTGGAGGGCACAGATACGCAGTATTTT. This codes for CASSPPRVEGTDTQYF.

This clonotype is medium-sized. This chain uses TRBV27 with TRBJ2-1, with TRBD1 matching 7 bases. The CDR3 is made up of 13 amino acids. J gave up 5 bases and V 8 bases, and 6 bases lay outside the gene matches. In germline, CDR1 is MNHEY, CDR2 SMNVEV (reference sequence). CDR3 loop: CASLTGRNNEQFF. CDR3 nucleotide sequence: TGTGCCAGCCTGACAGGGAGAAACAATGAGCAGTTCTTC.

This clonotype was detected a few times. This chain connects TRBV9 to TRBJ1-2; D gene uncertain. Trimming took off 6 bases at V and 2 bases at J, with 11 bases between the two ends. Germline V gives CDR1 SGDLS, CDR2 YYNGEE. The CDR3 contains 13 residues. The CDR3 sequence is CASTQAVNYGYTF. The CDR3 nucleotides read TGTGCCAGCACCCAAGCCGTCAACTATGGCTACACCTTC.

This clonotype was picked up many times. J is TRBJ2-7 and V is TRBV27; TRBD2 matches 7 bases. CDR1 is MNHEY and CDR2 is SMNVEV in the germline V gene (reference sequence). The CDR3 is 15 amino acids. With 6 bases clipped from V and 5 bases from J, the junction kept 13 bases outside the gene matches. The CDR3 DNA sequence: TGTGCCAGCAGCCCCTATGGGAGGGAAGGTCACGAGCAGTACTTC. Its protein is CASSPYGREGHEQYF.

This clonotype was seen ten or more times. The chain employs TRBV11-2 and TRBJ2-7; TRBD1 is a possible D gene (6 bases). CDR1 and CDR2 (germline): SGHAT, FQNNGV. There are 17 residues in the CDR3. V gave up 2 bases and J gave up 2 bases, with 19 bases separating them. The CDR3 sequence is CASSLPPGHTKPYEQYV. In nucleotides, the CDR3 is TGTGCCAGCAGCTTACCCCCGGGACATACTAAACCCTACGAGCAGTACGTC.

CDR3 sequence reads: CASSLDGNSGNTIYF. CDR3 nucleotides: TGCGCCAGCAGCTTGGACGGGAACTCTGGAAACACCATATATTTT. This sequence joins TRBV5-1 and TRBJ1-3, with unresolved D. The CDR3 covers 15 residues. The germline V gene encodes CDR1 SGHRS and CDR2 YFSETQ. The V and J ends lost 0 bases and 0 bases respectively, with 7 bases between them.

This clonotype has a handful of counts. This chain connects TRBV5-6 to TRBJ1-5; maybe TRBD1 (5 bases). Germline V gives CDR1 SGHDT, CDR2 YYEEEE. The CDR3 has 15 amino acids. V was pared by 0 bases and J by 5 bases, with 12 bases between. The CDR3 DNA reads TGTGCCAGCAGCTTGGCCGATACAGGATATCAGCCCCAGCATTTT. It is translated as CASSLADTGYQPQHF.

This clonotype was seen many times. V is TRBV19 and J is TRBJ1-2; tentatively, D is TRBD1 (5 bases). The germline V and J ends were trimmed by 7 bases and 4 bases, with 22 bases remaining between them. The V gene's germline CDR1 is LNHDA and CDR2 SQIVND (reference sequence). The CDR3 runs 16 residues. CDR3 amino acids: CASTPSGGGRGYGYTF. CDR3 sequence (DNA): TGTGCCAGTACTCCATCAGGTGGGGGAAGGGGCTATGGCTACACCTTC.

In this sample, this clonotype turned up many times. The chain recombines TRBV12-3 or TRBV12-4 with TRBJ1-5; 7 positions agree with TRBD1. J gave up 8 bases and V 8 bases, and 12 bases lay outside the gene matches. The CDR3 is 14 amino acids. Here the CDR3 reads CASGSDRVEKPQHF. The CDR3 bases are TGTGCCAGCGGGTCCGACAGGGTGGAGAAGCCCCAGCATTTT.

This clonotype was counted many times. The chain combines TRBV5-1 with TRBJ2-7, with D hard to call. Germline-derived CDR1 and CDR2 are SGHRS and YFSETQ. The CDR3 totals 12 residues. V dropped 5 bases and J dropped 3 bases, with 9 bases sitting between them. CDR3 region: CASRKTDYEQYV. DNA of the CDR3: TGCGCCAGCAGGAAGACTGACTACGAGCAGTACGTC.

This clonotype occurred many times. The chain links TRBV12-3 or TRBV12-4 to TRBJ2-1; 9 positions agree with TRBD2. With V trimmed by 6 bases and J by 0 bases, 3 bases remained unmatched. The CDR3 is made up of 15 amino acids. CDR3 sequence: CASRRSGSSYNEQFF. CDR3 nucleotides: TGTGCCAGCAGACGTAGCGGGAGCTCCTACAATGAGCAGTTCTTC.

Only a few counts were recorded for this clonotype. The chain carries TRBV14 and TRBJ2-1; maybe TRBD2 (6 bases). In germline, CDR1 is SGHDN, CDR2 FVKESK. CDR3 length: 14 amino acids. V gave up 1 base and J gave up 9 bases, with 13 bases separating them. The CDR3 bases are TGTGCCAGCAGCCAAGGACTAGTCATGGGTGAGCAGTTCTTC. Translating it yields CASSQGLVMGEQFF.

This clonotype came up many times. The gene calls are TRBV20-1 and TRBJ2-1, with 12 positions matching TRBD2. Germline lookup yields CDR1 DFQATT and CDR2 SNEGSKA (reference sequence). The CDR3 loop spans 14 amino acids. V lost 3 bases, J lost 6 bases, and 3 bases stayed unmatched. This CDR3 reads CSARASGRANEQFF. For the CDR3, the DNA is TGCAGTGCTAGGGCTAGCGGGAGGGCCAATGAGCAGTTCTTC.

This clonotype was seen a few times. The rearrangement uses TRBV28 and TRBJ2-5; D is uncertain. CDR1 is MDHEN and CDR2 is SYDVKM in the germline V gene. CDR3 size: 14 residues. V lost 5 bases to trimming and J lost 5 bases, with 15 bases between them. The CDR3 nucleotides are TGTGCCAGCAGTCAAGGTTCGCTACTGGAGACCCAGTACTTC. The encoded protein is CASSQGSLLETQYF.

This clonotype was seen repeatedly, ten times or more. The chain uses TRBV28 and TRBJ1-5; tentatively, D is TRBD1 (6 bases). There are 14 residues in the CDR3. Per germline, CDR1 MDHEN and CDR2 SYDVKM. V lost 2 bases and J lost 4, with 9 bases in between. CDR3 residues: CASSLRGLNQPQHF. The DNA of the CDR3 is TGTGCCAGCAGTTTACGGGGGCTGAATCAGCCCCAGCATTTT.

This chain joins TRBV4-1 and TRBJ1-2; D gene uncertain. CDR1 MGHRA and CDR2 YSYEKL come from the germline V gene. Trimming took 1 base from V and 4 from J, leaving 16 bases between them. This CDR3 spans 16 amino acids. CDR3 residues: CASSQVAALSSYGYTF. The CDR3 DNA is TGCGCCAGCAGCCAAGTGGCAGCCCTGTCTAGCTATGGCTACACCTTC.

This clonotype has more than one count but fewer than ten. J is TRBJ2-7 and V is TRBV7-6, with TRBD2 matching over 9 bases. CDR1 and CDR2 (germline): SGHVS, FNYEAQ. The CDR3 runs 15 residues. Trimming removed 4 bases from V and 3 bases from J; junction bases left unmatched: 7. The CDR3 region has the DNA TGTGCCAGCAGCTCCGAGAGCGGGAGGTACTACGAGCAGTACTTC. Translation gives CASSSESGRYYEQYF.

This clonotype came up many times. This sequence joins TRBV9 and TRBJ1-2; TRBD1 matches at 7 bases. This CDR3 is 16 amino acids long. Germline V gene lookup returns CDR1 SGDLS and CDR2 YYNGEE. With 0 bases clipped from V and 7 bases from J, the junction kept 12 bases outside the gene matches. The DNA for the CDR3 is TGTGCCAGCAGCGTAGCCCCATCGACAGGGAGTGGTGGCTACACCTTC. Translation: CASSVAPSTGSGGYTF. Full variable domain (missing parts from reference TRBV9 and TRBJ1-2): DSGVTQTPKHLITATGQRVTLRCSPRSGDLSVYWYQQSLDQGLQFLIQYYNGEERAKGNILERFSAQQFPDLHSELNLSSLELGDSALYFCASSVAPSTGSGGYTFGSGTRLTVV.

This clonotype showed up many times. The V call is TRBV2, the J call TRBJ1-5; TRBD1 aligns across 8 bases. Looked up from germline, CDR1 is SNHLY and CDR2 is FYNNEI. There are 14 residues in the CDR3. Germline trimming cut 5 bases from V and 5 bases from J; bases unmatched to any gene: 5. CDR3 bases: TGTGCCAGCAGTTTCGACAGGGGTTATCAGCCCCAGCATTTT. Protein product: CASSFDRGYQPQHF.